The 5 T cell receptor beta chains below come from one sample, sequenced in a study of OX40 agonist ivuxolimab in advanced cancers. TCRdb's table, derived via immunoSEQ multiplex PCR, lists solely in-frame clones and lacks some. Of over 50,000 clones in the sample, approximately 80% were seen once. Sequenced material: CD4+ or CD8+ T cells sorted from blood, taken in a trial of the OX40 agonist ivuxolimab. These receptors were obtained from an adult with an advanced solid tumor such as melanoma, head and neck, liver or kidney cancer.

The DNA of the CDR3 is TGTGCCAGCAGCCCCCGGCGGACAGGGGGGAATGAAAAACTGTTTTTT. It translates to CASSPRRTGGNEKLFF. The chain uses TRBV7-9 and TRBJ1-4, with 10 bases that match TRBD1. The V segment lost 5 bases and the J segment 5 bases; nucleotides outside the gene matches: 8. The CDR3 spans 16 residues. Germline CDR1 and CDR2: SEHNR and FQNEAQ (reference sequence).

V usage is TRBV9 and J usage is TRBJ2-2, with TRBD1 identical over 10 bases. The CDR3 spans 17 residues. The junction had 9 bases not matched to a gene; V was cut back by 3 bases and J by 4 bases. CDR1 and CDR2 from the germline V gene are SGDLS and YYNGEE. The CDR3 DNA follows: TGTGCCAGCAGCGCTGACAGGGGGCGACCGGGCACCGGGGAGCTGTTTTTT. It encodes CASSADRGRPGTGELFF.

This clone was detected a few times. The chain has TRBV7-9 and TRBJ1-1; D ambiguous. The CDR3 spans 12 residues. Germline V gene sequence: CDR1 SEHNR, CDR2 FQNEAQ (reference sequence). The V end was cut by 3 bases, the J end by 11 bases, with 13 bases between. The CDR3 nucleotides read TGTGCCAGCAGCTTGTCTCCCTCCCGGGCTTTCTTT. It yields the protein CASSLSPSRAFF.

The chain uses TRBV4-1 and TRBJ1-3, with 9 nucleotides matching TRBD1. CDR1 is MGHRA and CDR2 is YSYEKL in the germline V gene. This CDR3 has 17 amino acids. The V and J ends lost 1 base and 7 bases, in that order; junction bases with no gene match: 11. As DNA, the CDR3 is TGCGCCAGCAGCCAAGCGGAGGACAGGGGATCGGTGAACACCATATATTTT. It encodes CASSQAEDRGSVNTIYF.

The J gene is TRBJ1-4, the V gene TRBV5-1, with D possibly TRBD1 on 5 matching bases. The CDR3 runs 14 residues. CDR1 is SGHRS, CDR2 YFSETQ, per germline. Trimming cost V 4 bases and J 6 bases, with 13 bases left between them. CDR3 nucleotides: TGCGCCAGCAGCCCTGAGGGGTGGGATGAAAAACTGTTTTTT. Amino acid sequence: CASSPEGWDEKLFF.